The TCR beta chain under discussion was sequenced for a study of shared clonotypes between healthy human individuals. Study findings and constraints: The study found approximately 5% of naive CD4 clonotypes shared across a few donors.

Libraries were prepared by immunoSEQ multiplex PCR; TCRdb keeps only in-frame clonotypes and omits some of them. The data show about 2,500,000 clones, around nine tenths seen once. The V and J ends lost 2 bases and 7 bases respectively, with 11 bases between them. Germline loops: CDR1 ENHRY, CDR2 SYGVKD. This CDR3 is 13 amino acids long. Remarks on this clone: What it binds is not known.

The sequenced sample consisted of naive CD4+ T cells sorted from blood. Specified subset: CD45RA+ positively selected. This TCR came from a man aged 18 to 29 in good health. The chain recombines TRBV10-3 with TRBJ2-5; maybe TRBD1 (5 bases). CDR3 protein: CAISEQGGGTQYF. The CDR3 DNA follows: TGTGCCATCAGTGAGCAGGGTGGTGGGACCCAGTACTTC.